The rows below give T cell receptor beta chains drawn from one sample of a study of T cell clones after liver transplantation. Data came from immunoSEQ multiplex PCR; TCRdb stores just in-frame clones and leaves some out. The data contain 50,000 or so clones, more than 65% of them singletons. The starting material was CD4+ T cells from blood, obtained approximately 54 months after liver transplant. The receptors originated from a human patient who received a liver transplant. A subset of T cells may come from the graft donor. Each CDR3 is given with its conserved first and last residue. Some rows have no size entry. The others give once, few or many, or a class for an expanded clone.

j_call,clone_size,v_call,cdr3_length,cdr3_aa
TRBJ1-5,-,TRBV19,15,CASSKQGDANQPQHF
TRBJ1-1,-,TRBV10-3,11,CAISSNTEAFF
TRBJ2-7,-,TRBV19,13,CASSIERGREQYF
TRBJ2-5,-,TRBV5-8,13,CASSLQVQETQYF
TRBJ1-1,few,TRBV10-3,13,CAISVKGETEAFF
TRBJ1-6,-,TRBV16,15,CASRGDRGYNSPLHF
TRBJ1-6,-,TRBV5-1,15,CASSLAGQYNSPLHF
TRBJ2-3,-,TRBV5-4,16,CASSSGGTGVADTQYF
TRBJ2-3,-,TRBV6-1,15,CASSETGLSTDTQYF
TRBJ1-2,few,TRBV4-1,16,CASSHILGGLDYGYTF
TRBJ2-7,once,TRBV10-3,14,CAISELTGEDEQYF
TRBJ2-7,-,TRBV27,16,CASSLKPPGLDYEQYF
TRBJ1-2,-,TRBV28,15,CASGGDRGFREGYTF
TRBJ2-7,once,TRBV6-1,15,CAGSERVGVSYEQYF
TRBJ1-5,few,TRBV28,16,CASSLLTGGSNQPQHF
TRBJ2-3,-,TRBV5-1,15,CASSLEGQVPDTQYF
TRBJ1-6,-,TRBV7-9,14,CASSSDARRSPLHF
TRBJ1-1,-,TRBV30,14,CAWSVLGARGEAFF
TRBJ1-3,-,TRBV19,16,CASSWRAQHSGNTIYF
TRBJ2-3,-,TRBV28,12,CASGTSTDTQYF
TRBJ1-1,-,TRBV7-6,16,CASSSNAGQGLTEAFF
TRBJ2-7,-,TRBV5-1,15,CASSSLAGETYEQYF
TRBJ2-7,-,TRBV28,17,CASSLGPSQGTRYEQYF
TRBJ2-5,-,TRBV11-2,15,CASSLGGQFQETQYF
TRBJ2-6,few,TRBV19,15,CASRRTASGANVLTF
TRBJ1-2,once,TRBV6-5,15,CASSVGDRPVRGYTF
TRBJ1-3,-,TRBV30,15,CAWSSDMTSGNTIYF
TRBJ2-3,few,TRBV6-6,11,CASKLGDTQYF
TRBJ1-1,-,TRBV27,17,CASSLWTGTGKNTEAFF
TRBJ2-2,medium-sized,TRBV11-3,15,CASSLVPGRGGELFF
TRBJ2-2,-,TRBV18,13,CASSRASTGELFF
TRBJ2-7,-,TRBV28,16,CASSLLRGGGSYEQYF
TRBJ1-1,-,TRBV13,15,CASSPRQGMGTEAFF
TRBJ1-2,-,TRBV28,13,CASSFGASYGYTF
TRBJ2-2,-,TRBV9,14,CASERLANTGELFF
TRBJ2-7,-,TRBV10-3,14,CAISIGQGAYEQYF
TRBJ2-7,-,TRBV6-5,13,CASFGTATYEQYF
TRBJ1-4,-,TRBV30,11,CAWGYREKLFF
TRBJ1-5,-,TRBV19,14,CASRQGISNQPQHF
TRBJ2-4,-,TRBV7-3,13,CASSLTPGDIQYF
TRBJ2-1,few,TRBV2,14,CASRGRETYNEQFF
TRBJ2-3,few,TRBV10-2,11,CASSSTDTQYF
TRBJ2-4,-,TRBV14,13,CASSQGPRDIQYF
TRBJ1-6,-,TRBV9,15,CASSVWGDQDSPLHF
TRBJ1-2,-,TRBV14,14,CASSQENRYYGYTF
TRBJ1-1,few,TRBV25-1,13,CASSEFGRGQAFF
TRBJ1-2,-,TRBV21-1,15,CASNPLGTGGYGYTF
TRBJ2-5,-,TRBV15,14,CATSRERSTETQYF
TRBJ1-2,-,TRBV7-8,13,CASSLAGMGGYTF
TRBJ2-2,-,TRBV10-2,14,CASRGQGNTGELFF
TRBJ2-4,few,TRBV25-1,14,CASSDSGTADIQYF
TRBJ1-2,-,TRBV7-2,16,CASSLQPGLKGSGYTF
TRBJ2-1,-,TRBV2,16,CASSESGLGSYNEQFF
TRBJ2-3,-,TRBV10-3,12,CAISDSTDTQYF